Below, 22 T cell receptor beta chains from the same sample are listed, as sequenced in a study of T cell repertoires in cytomegalovirus infection. Antigens of these TCRs are unknown. TCRdb independently ran MiXCR on the reads; one entry per CDR3 protein. The sample carries 900,000 to 950,000 distinct CDR3 sequences, roughly 30% recorded once. Sample: cultured CD8+ T cells from PBMCs, taken from culture after CMV antigen stimulation. The receptors were sampled from a human donor in good health (CMV status not recorded). Some clones in this sample may be carry-over from other donors' samples.

In this sample, this clonotype turned up a few times. The rearrangement links TRBV7-9 to TRBJ2-5; the D is unclear. Trimming took 3 bases from V and 2 from J, leaving 13 bases between them. The length of the CDR3 is 15 residues. From germline, CDR1 is SEHNR and CDR2 FQNEAQ (reference sequence). CDR3 amino acids: CASSFKSKAQETQYF. The CDR3, as DNA: TGTGCCAGCAGCTTTAAGTCTAAGGCACAAGAGACCCAGTACTTC.

This chain joins TRBV4-1 and TRBJ2-4; D remains ambiguous. The CDR3 length is 11 residues. Per germline, CDR1 MGHRA and CDR2 YSYEKL. The V gene lost 1 base and the J gene lost 8 bases, with 3 bases spanning the gap. The CDR3 sequence is CASSQGDIQYF. Written as DNA, the CDR3 is TGCGCCAGCAGCCAAGGAGACATTCAGTACTTC.

The V gene is TRBV12-3 or TRBV12-4, the J gene TRBJ2-3; TRBD2 matches 8 bases. The CDR3 is 14 amino acids. V dropped 8 bases and J dropped 4; count of bases not matched to a gene: 8. The CDR3 sequence: CASGTRGLSDTQYF. In DNA, the CDR3 is TGTGCCAGCGGGACTAGGGGGTTATCAGATACGCAGTATTTT.

V and J are TRBV20-1 and TRBJ2-3; weak D call: TRBD1 (5 bases). The CDR3 has 17 amino acids. Germline-derived CDR1 and CDR2 are DFQATT and SNEGSKA (reference sequence). The V end lost 1 base, the J end lost 4 bases, and 21 bases lay between the germline ends. The CDR3: CSARVGELTDHPDTQYF. In DNA, the CDR3 is TGCAGTGCTAGAGTTGGGGAACTGACAGACCATCCAGATACGCAGTATTTT.

This clonotype was counted ten times or more. The chain joins TRBV7-6 to TRBJ2-1; 12 bases are a match to TRBD2. V lost 4 bases and J lost 4; bases outside the gene matches: 8. CDR1 SGHVS and CDR2 FNYEAQ come from the germline V gene. The CDR3 runs to 17 residues. In nucleotides, the CDR3 is TGTGCCAGCAGCTCCCGACTAGCGGGGGCCACTTACAATGAGCAGTTCTTC. Translated, it gives CASSSRLAGATYNEQFF. The complete variable domain, with remaining parts taken from reference TRBV7-6 and TRBJ2-1, reads GAGVSQSPRYKVTKRGQDVALRCDPISGHVSLYWYRQALGQGPEFLTYFNYEAQQDKSGLPNDRFSAERPEGSISTLTIQRTEQRDSAMYRCASSSRLAGATYNEQFFGPGTRLTVL.

The rearrangement links TRBV9 to TRBJ1-1, with D unclear. With 1 base removed from V and 4 bases from J, the gap between germline ends came to 11 bases. CDR1 and CDR2 (germline): SGDLS, YYNGEE. The CDR3 extends over 14 amino acids. This CDR3 reads CASSVSGRGTEAFF. The CDR3 DNA follows: TGTGCCAGCAGCGTATCCGGGCGAGGCACTGAAGCTTTCTTT.

The chain carries TRBV6-1 and TRBJ2-5, with D possibly called TRBD1 or TRBD2 (7 bases each). CDR3 length: 15 amino acids. Germline loops: CDR1 MNHNS, CDR2 SASEGT. Deletions cut 7 bases from V and 2 bases from J, with 17 bases between. The chain's CDR3 is CASTQGGGVQETQYF. The DNA of the CDR3 is TGTGCCAGCACCCAGGGGGGGGGGGTTCAAGAGACCCAGTACTTC.

J is TRBJ2-3 and V is TRBV5-8, with unresolved D. V lost 6 bases and J lost 9, with 11 bases in between. The CDR3 spans 11 residues. CDR1 and CDR2 (germline): SGHTS, YDEGEE. The CDR3 region is CASNNGRTQYF. The CDR3 DNA reads as TGTGCCAGCAACAACGGGCGGACGCAGTATTTT.

The rearrangement uses TRBV19 and TRBJ2-4; D perhaps matches TRBD2 (5 bases). From germline, CDR1 is LNHDA and CDR2 SQIVND (reference sequence). This CDR3 comprises 15 residues. With 3 bases removed from V and 4 bases from J, the gap between germline ends came to 13 bases. The CDR3 sequence: CASSISGGFKNIQYF. The CDR3, as DNA: TGTGCCAGTAGTATTTCAGGAGGATTTAAAAACATTCAGTACTTC.

This rearrangement joins TRBV5-1 to TRBJ2-1, with D uncertain. Trimming cost V 2 bases and J 8 bases, with 17 bases left between them. The V gene's germline CDR1 is SGHRS and CDR2 YFSETQ. The length of the CDR3 is 15 residues. The CDR3 bases are TGCGCCAGCAGCTTAGTTGGTCCCGAGGTCGATGAGCAGTTCTTC. Translated, it gives CASSLVGPEVDEQFF.

With regard to this clonotype: One end of the junction varies from germline; a read error may be responsible. This CDR3 is CASTERGTGNAEAFF. The CDR3, as DNA: TGTGCCAGCACCGAGAGGGGGACAGGGAACGCTGAAGCTTTCTTT. The chain links TRBV7-6 to TRBJ1-1; 9 bases are shared with TRBD1. The CDR3 totals 15 residues. Germline CDR1 is SGHVS and CDR2 is FNYEAQ. The full variable domain, in which reference TRBV7-6 and TRBJ1-1 provide the parts outside the CDR3, is GAGVSQSPRYKVTKRGQDVALRCDPISGHVSLYWYRQALGQGPEFLTYFNYEAQQDKSGLPNDRFSAERPEGSISTLTIQRTEQRDSAMYRCASTERGTGNAEAFFGQGTRLTVV.

This clonotype was observed at least ten times. The chain links TRBV7-2 to TRBJ1-1, with 11 positions matching TRBD1. The length of the CDR3 is 15 residues. Germline-derived CDR1 and CDR2 are SGHTA and FQGNSA. V lost 1 base to trimming and J lost 5 bases; unmatched junction nucleotides: 3. CDR3 loop: CASSLGDRGGTEAFF. The CDR3 DNA sequence: TGTGCCAGCAGCTTAGGGGACAGGGGGGGAACTGAAGCTTTCTTT.

This clonotype was counted only a few times. The V and J genes are TRBV5-1 and TRBJ2-1; tentatively, D is TRBD2 (6 bases). The CDR3 has 15 amino acids. In germline, CDR1 is SGHRS, CDR2 YFSETQ. Trimming shortened V by 4 bases and J by 1 base, and 12 bases separated the two germline ends. As DNA, the CDR3 is TGCGCCAGCAGCCGAGTGGGGGGTTCCTACAATGAGCAGTTCTTC. This gives the protein CASSRVGGSYNEQFF.

The chain combines TRBV7-2 with TRBJ2-6; 9 nucleotides line up with TRBD1. The V gene's germline CDR1 is SGHTA and CDR2 FQGNSA. This CDR3 contains 21 residues. Losses at the gene ends were 0 bases for V and 3 bases for J; bases not matched to a gene: 15. The CDR3 coding sequence is TGTGCCAGCAGCTTAGCGCTACAGGGGGCGCTCCCTTTCGATGGGGCCAACGTCCTGACTTTC. It yields the protein CASSLALQGALPFDGANVLTF.

This chain connects TRBV6-8 to TRBJ1-1; D is unclear. The CDR3 length is 14 residues. The germline V gene has CDR1 MNHGY and CDR2 SAAAGT. V was clipped by 2 bases and J by 0 bases, with 7 bases between them. CDR3 in amino acids: CASSYPELNTEAFF. In DNA form, the CDR3 reads TGTGCCAGCAGTTACCCCGAATTGAACACTGAAGCTTTCTTT.

This chain uses TRBV9 with TRBJ1-1; 7 bases are shared with TRBD1. The CDR3 extends over 15 amino acids. Germline assignment: CDR1 SGDLS and CDR2 YYNGEE. V trimming: 4 bases; J trimming: 4 bases; junction bases outside the gene matches: 10. Here the CDR3 reads CASSPNRGTGTEAFF. The CDR3 DNA reads TGTGCCAGCAGCCCTAACAGGGGAACGGGCACTGAAGCTTTCTTT.

The CDR3 spells CASSSSTAPTSNYEQYF. The CDR3, as DNA: TGTGCCAGCAGCTCTTCGACAGCTCCAACGTCTAACTACGAGCAGTACTTC. This chain joins TRBV7-9 and TRBJ2-7; D possibly corresponds to TRBD1 (5 bases). The germline CDR1 and CDR2 sequences are SEHNR and FQNEAQ (reference sequence). Trimming took 4 bases from V and 3 from J, leaving 22 bases between them. CDR3 length: 17 residues.

This clonotype was recorded many times. The chain links TRBV7-8 to TRBJ2-1, with 7 bases lining up with TRBD1. This CDR3 region has 14 residues. Trimming took 5 bases from V and 2 from J; bases not matched to a gene: 3. The germline gives CDR1 SGHVS, CDR2 FQNEAQ. In DNA, the CDR3 is TGTGCCAGCAGCCCCACAGGGGCCTACAATGAGCAGTTCTTC. Amino acid sequence: CASSPTGAYNEQFF.

J is TRBJ2-3 and V is TRBV12-3 or TRBV12-4; D possibly corresponds to TRBD2 (7 bases). The V end lost 6 bases, the J end lost 0 bases, and 28 bases lay between the germline ends. There are 20 residues in the CDR3. The CDR3 loop is CASSGWTTAGAEGSTDTQYF. In DNA form, the CDR3 reads TGTGCCAGCAGCGGATGGACTACGGCGGGGGCCGAGGGAAGCACAGATACGCAGTATTTT.

This clonotype was observed at least ten times. The chain combines TRBV7-6 with TRBJ2-4; D tentatively fits TRBD1 or TRBD2 (6 bases each). Germline CDR1 is SGHVS and CDR2 is FNYEAQ. V was pared by 4 bases and J by 3 bases, with 19 bases between. This CDR3 region has 17 residues. The CDR3 DNA sequence: TGTGCCAGCAGCTCCCCGGGGGCAGGGGTGGGCAAAAACATTCAGTACTTC. Translated, it gives CASSSPGAGVGKNIQYF.

The V and J genes are TRBV4-1 and TRBJ1-5; D unresolved. V lost 4 bases, J lost 4 bases, and 8 bases lay in between. The CDR3 loop spans 13 amino acids. CDR1 is MGHRA, CDR2 YSYEKL, per germline. The chain's CDR3 is CASSPQRNQPQHF. CDR3 coding DNA: TGCGCCAGCAGCCCGCAGCGGAATCAGCCCCAGCATTTT.

The J gene is TRBJ1-5, the V gene TRBV4-1, with 10 bases fitting TRBD1. The germline CDR1 and CDR2 sequences are MGHRA and YSYEKL. The CDR3 length is 15 residues. Trimming removed 1 base from V and 5 bases from J; junction bases left unmatched: 2. CDR3 DNA sequence: TGCGCCAGCAGCCAAGTTGACAGGGGGCATCAGCCCCAGCATTTT. Translation: CASSQVDRGHQPQHF.